The 32 T cell receptor beta chains reported below all come from one sample, sequenced in a study of OX40 agonist ivuxolimab in advanced cancers. Profiled with immunoSEQ multiplex PCR; TCRdb holds only in-frame clones, not every one. The sample has tens of thousands of clones, about 85% seen once; the top ten hold over 0.75%. Sequenced material: CD4+ or CD8+ T cells sorted from blood, taken in a trial of the OX40 agonist ivuxolimab. All receptors derive from an adult with an advanced solid tumor such as melanoma, head and neck, liver or kidney cancer.

The genes are TRBV30 and TRBJ2-7; the match to TRBD1 covers 9 bases. With 5 bases clipped from V and 3 bases from J, the junction kept 11 bases outside the gene matches. Germline V gene lookup returns CDR1 GTSNPN and CDR2 SVGIG (reference sequence). The CDR3 loop spans 15 amino acids. The CDR3 region is CAWSKKGQGFYEQYF. CDR3 in DNA: TGTGCCTGGTCAAAAAAGGGACAGGGTTTCTACGAGCAGTACTTC.

The rearrangement links TRBV7-3 to TRBJ2-5, with unresolved D. The germline V gene has CDR1 SGHTA and CDR2 FQGTGA. V shed 0 bases and J shed 5 bases, with 4 bases lying between them. CDR3 length: 12 amino acids. The CDR3 region has the DNA TGTGCCAGCAGCTTAACGTGGGAGACCCAGTACTTC. Its translation is CASSLTWETQYF.

The chain joins TRBV20-1 to TRBJ1-3, with D unclear. Per germline, CDR1 DFQATT and CDR2 SNEGSKA (reference sequence). Trimming pared 3 bases from V and 8 bases from J, leaving 8 bases between. This CDR3 spans 11 amino acids. CDR3 loop: CSASWRDTIYF. The CDR3 DNA is TGCAGTGCTAGTTGGAGGGACACCATATATTTT.

The chain is built from TRBV7-2 and TRBJ2-4; 8 bases are shared with TRBD1. There are 17 residues in the CDR3. Losses at the gene ends were 5 bases for V and 1 base for J; bases not matched to a gene: 10. Per the germline V gene, CDR1 is SGHTA and CDR2 is FQGNSA. The CDR3 DNA is TGTGCCAGCAGCGGGACAGGTCCTACTGGGGCCAAAAACATTCAGTACTTC. This gives the protein CASSGTGPTGAKNIQYF.

The rearrangement joins TRBV25-1 to TRBJ2-7, with a tentative D call TRBD2 (5 bases). There are 14 residues in the CDR3. CDR1 and CDR2 (germline): MGHDK, SYGVNS. Trimming took off 6 bases at V and 4 bases at J, with 16 bases between the two ends. The CDR3 DNA follows: TGTGCCAGCAGCGCAGAAGGAGGCAAATACGAGCAGTACTTC. Its translation is CASSAEGGKYEQYF.

The chain uses TRBV25-1 and TRBJ1-1, with D possibly matching TRBD1 (6 bases). V was cut by 4 bases and J by 3 bases, with 15 bases left in between. This CDR3 contains 15 residues. The V gene's germline CDR1 is MGHDK and CDR2 SYGVNS. The CDR3 DNA reads TGTGCCAGCAGTGGCCCCACCCGACAGGACACTGAAGCTTTCTTT. Encoded protein: CASSGPTRQDTEAFF.

This chain uses TRBV5-1 with TRBJ2-3, with D possibly called TRBD1 or TRBD2 (5 bases each). Germline V CDR1 and CDR2: SGHRS, YFSETQ. The CDR3 totals 14 residues. The V end was cut by 4 bases, the J end by 7 bases, with 16 bases between. The CDR3 nucleotides are TGCGCCAGCAGCGCGACCCAAGGGGAGTATACGCAGTATTTT. Translating it yields CASSATQGEYTQYF. Looking up the rest from reference TRBV5-1 and TRBJ2-3 gives the full variable domain: KAGVTQTPRYLIKTRGQQVTLSCSPISGHRSVSWYQQTPGQGLQFLFEYFSETQRNKGNFPGRFSGRQFSNSRSEMNVSTLELGDSALYLCASSATQGEYTQYFGPGTRLTVL.

The rearrangement joins TRBV5-1 to TRBJ2-5; TRBD1 might be the D (6 bases). The CDR3 contains 14 residues. Germline assignment: CDR1 SGHRS and CDR2 YFSETQ. Trimming cost V 0 bases and J 5 bases, with 11 bases left between them. In DNA, the CDR3 is TGCGCCAGCAGCTTGGCATCAGGGGCGGAGACCCAGTACTTC. Its translation: CASSLASGAETQYF. Based on the CDR3 plus reference TRBV5-1 and TRBJ2-5, the full variable domain is KAGVTQTPRYLIKTRGQQVTLSCSPISGHRSVSWYQQTPGQGLQFLFEYFSETQRNKGNFPGRFSGRQFSNSRSEMNVSTLELGDSALYLCASSLASGAETQYFGPGTRLLVL.

This sequence joins TRBV30 and TRBJ2-7, with 8 bases aligning to TRBD1. J was trimmed by 0 bases and V by 3 bases; bases with no gene match: 7. This CDR3 has 15 amino acids. Germline CDR1 reads GTSNPN; CDR2 reads SVGIG (reference sequence). The CDR3 spells CAWRVGQAYSYEQYF. The CDR3 coding sequence is TGTGCCTGGAGGGTGGGACAGGCGTACTCCTACGAGCAGTACTTC.

The rearrangement joins TRBV9 to TRBJ2-4; 7 bases fit TRBD2. The germline CDR1 and CDR2 sequences are SGDLS and YYNGEE. This CDR3 contains 13 residues. V lost 4 bases, J lost 6 bases, and 4 bases stayed unmatched. The chain's CDR3 is CASSPERGNIQYF. As DNA, the CDR3 is TGTGCCAGCAGCCCCGAGCGGGGAAACATTCAGTACTTC.

The CDR3 reads CASSETGKNTEAFF. CDR3 DNA sequence: TGTGCCAGCAGTGAAACAGGGAAAAACACTGAAGCTTTCTTT. J is TRBJ1-1 and V is TRBV6-1, with a weak D call TRBD1 (6 bases). This CDR3 is 14 amino acids long. The ends were cut back, 2 bases at V and 2 bases at J, with 9 bases in the middle. Germline V lookup: CDR1 MNHNS, CDR2 SASEGT.

A remark on this clone: The junction does not match germline at one end; this may be a read error. The rearrangement links TRBV2 to TRBJ2-3; D is perhaps TRBD2 (5 bases). This CDR3 contains 11 residues. Germline-derived CDR1 and CDR2 are SNHLY and FYNNEI. As DNA, the CDR3 is TGTGCCAGCAGTGTAGCGCAGAGGTGGGATTTT. This sequence encodes CASSVAQRWDF.

The gene calls are TRBV7-9 and TRBJ1-1; 9 positions match TRBD1. Per the germline V gene, CDR1 is SEHNR and CDR2 is FQNEAQ (reference sequence). The CDR3 spans 16 residues. Germline trimming cut 6 bases from V and 1 base from J; bases unmatched to any gene: 9. The CDR3 region has the DNA TGTGCCAGCAGTCGGGGACAGGGACAGGGGAACACTGAAGCTTTCTTT. Protein: CASSRGQGQGNTEAFF. The full variable domain, rest sourced from reference TRBV7-9 and TRBJ1-1, is DTGVSQNPRHKITKRGQNVTFRCDPISEHNRLYWYRQTLGQGPEFLTYFQNEAQLEKSRLLSDRFSAERPKGSFSTLEIQRTEQGDSAMYLCASSRGQGQGNTEAFFGQGTRLTVV.

This clone was seen a handful of times. The rearrangement uses TRBV5-1 and TRBJ1-1, with D possibly being TRBD1 (5 bases). CDR1 and CDR2 (germline): SGHRS, YFSETQ. The CDR3 consists of 12 residues. The V end was cut by 7 bases, the J end by 3 bases, with 10 bases between. CDR3 sequence reads: CASGGTDTEAFF. The CDR3 DNA reads as TGCGCCAGCGGGGGAACGGACACTGAAGCTTTCTTT.

CDR3: CATATGGHSTDTQYF. In nucleotides, the CDR3 is TGTGCCACCGCAACAGGGGGCCATAGCACAGATACGCAGTATTTT. V gene TRBV28 combines with J gene TRBJ2-3, with 9 bases fitting TRBD1. This CDR3 has 15 residues. V was pared by 10 bases and J by 0 bases, with 8 bases of the junction left unmatched. The germline CDR1 and CDR2 sequences are MDHEN and SYDVKM. The full variable domain, rest sourced from reference TRBV28 and TRBJ2-3, is DVKVTQSSRYLVKRTGEKVFLECVQDMDHENMFWYRQDPGLGLRLIYFSYDVKMKEKGDIPEGYSVSREKKERFSLILESASTNQTSMYLCATATGGHSTDTQYFGPGTRLTVL.

This clone was found once. V and J are TRBV6-6 and TRBJ2-7; perhaps TRBD1 as D (6 bases). This CDR3 is 15 amino acids long. Germline V gene sequence: CDR1 MNHNY, CDR2 SVGAGI (reference sequence). Trimming shortened V by 2 bases and J by 3 bases, and 14 bases separated the two germline ends. The CDR3 DNA is TGTGCCAGCAGTTACGGGGGCACGGGTAACTACGAGCAGTACTTC. Translated, it gives CASSYGGTGNYEQYF.

V usage is TRBV5-1 and J usage is TRBJ1-4; a weak D match, TRBD1 (5 bases). This CDR3 is built from 13 residues. V gave up 5 bases and J gave up 8 bases, with 13 bases separating them. Germline CDR1 and CDR2: SGHRS and YFSETQ. The CDR3 loop is CASRGRPGEKLFF. CDR3 bases: TGCGCCAGCAGGGGCCGCCCAGGGGAAAAACTGTTTTTT.

The CDR3 sequence is CASRLENTGELFF. CDR3 nucleotide sequence: TGTGCCAGCAGGCTGGAGAACACCGGGGAGCTGTTTTTT. The V and J genes are TRBV4-2 and TRBJ2-2; D uncertain. Germline CDR1 reads LGHNA; CDR2 reads YNFKEQ. CDR3 length: 13 residues. Trimming cost V 6 bases and J 1 base, with 6 bases left between them.

V usage is TRBV4-2 and J usage is TRBJ1-2; no firm D call. The V end was cut by 0 bases, the J end by 0 bases, with 5 bases between. CDR1 and CDR2 (germline): LGHNA, YNFKEQ. The CDR3 is 14 residues long. The CDR3: CASSQDTANYGYTF. CDR3 coding DNA: TGTGCCAGCAGCCAAGACACGGCTAACTATGGCTACACCTTC.

This clone has more than one count but fewer than ten. The chain couples TRBV28 to TRBJ2-7; 9 bases align to TRBD1. CDR3 size: 14 residues. Germline-derived CDR1 and CDR2 are MDHEN and SYDVKM. With 5 bases clipped from V and 9 bases from J, the junction kept 11 bases outside the gene matches. The CDR3 nucleotides are TGTGCCAGCAGTAAGACCGGGACAGGGTCTGTGCAGTACTTC. The encoded protein is CASSKTGTGSVQYF.

This chain connects TRBV5-1 to TRBJ2-1; no clear D. The CDR3 is 14 residues long. Trimming took off 0 bases at V and 9 bases at J, with 13 bases between the two ends. CDR1 and CDR2 (germline): SGHRS, YFSETQ. The chain's CDR3 is CASSLDPPWAEQFF. The CDR3 DNA reads as TGCGCCAGCAGCTTGGATCCCCCCTGGGCTGAGCAGTTCTTC.

The chain joins TRBV2 to TRBJ1-1, with 9 bases fitting TRBD1. CDR3 length equals 16 residues. With 6 bases clipped from V and 5 bases from J, the junction kept 13 bases outside the gene matches. Germline values: CDR1 SNHLY, CDR2 FYNNEI. The CDR3 reads CASSPGTGLGTTEAFF. CDR3 DNA: TGTGCCAGCAGCCCCGGGACAGGGTTAGGTACAACTGAAGCTTTCTTT.

The chain combines TRBV6-5 with TRBJ1-5; D is uncertain. V was cut by 6 bases and J by 3 bases, with 9 bases left in between. The CDR3 is 13 residues long. The V gene's germline CDR1 is MNHEY and CDR2 SVGAGI. The CDR3 spells CASSRTLNQPQHF. The DNA for the CDR3 is TGTGCCAGCAGCCGAACACTCAATCAGCCCCAGCATTTT.

DNA for the CDR3: TGTGCCAGCAGCTCGGACGGTAACCCCACAGATACGCAGTATTTT. Protein sequence: CASSSDGNPTDTQYF. The V call is TRBV7-3, the J call TRBJ2-3; D remains unclear. Germline-derived CDR1 and CDR2 are SGHTA and FQGTGA. V dropped 4 bases and J dropped 2 bases, with 13 bases sitting between them. The CDR3 is 15 amino acids.

The chain couples TRBV7-9 to TRBJ2-3; TRBD1 or TRBD2 may be the D gene (5 bases each). The length of the CDR3 is 16 residues. Germline V CDR1 and CDR2: SEHNR, FQNEAQ (reference sequence). V lost 5 bases, J lost 0 bases, and 15 bases lay in between. This chain's CDR3 is CASSPSGRLSTDTQYF. The CDR3 DNA reads as TGTGCCAGCAGCCCTTCGGGACGGCTGAGCACAGATACGCAGTATTTT.

The chain employs TRBV7-2 and TRBJ1-5; 7 nucleotides align to TRBD1. This CDR3 has 14 amino acids. Germline CDR1 reads SGHTA; CDR2 reads FQGNSA. After removal of 1 base from V and 9 bases from J, the junction contained 6 bases not matched to a gene. CDR3 nucleotides: TGTGCCAGCAGCTTAGACAACAGGGGAATGCCCCAGCATTTT. Translation: CASSLDNRGMPQHF.

The V call is TRBV9, the J call TRBJ2-1, with D unclear. The CDR3 has 12 residues. V lost 0 bases and J 12 bases, leaving 10 bases between the germline ends. Germline CDR1 is SGDLS and CDR2 is YYNGEE. The CDR3 nucleotides read TGTGCCAGCAGCGTAGACGGCCGATGGCAGTTCTTC. It is translated as CASSVDGRWQFF.

This clone was seen only a few times. J is TRBJ1-6 and V is TRBV27; no clear D gene. Germline lookup yields CDR1 MNHEY and CDR2 SMNVEV (reference sequence). V gave up 6 bases and J gave up 6 bases, with 15 bases separating them. The CDR3 extends over 15 amino acids. The CDR3 region is CASRLSAGVNSPLHF. The CDR3, as DNA: TGTGCCAGCAGACTCAGTGCCGGGGTTAATTCACCCCTCCACTTT.

The gene calls are TRBV6-5 and TRBJ1-6, with unresolved D. The CDR3 spans 13 residues. Trimming removed 5 bases at V and 8 bases at J, with 10 bases between. Germline assignment: CDR1 MNHEY and CDR2 SVGAGI. The CDR3 coding sequence is TGTGCCAGCAGTCTCATGTGGGATTCACCCCTCCACTTT. Encoded protein: CASSLMWDSPLHF.

Here the CDR3 DNA reads TGTGCCAGCAGCCCGAGATCTGCCGAGCAGTACTTC. Its translation: CASSPRSAEQYF. This chain joins TRBV7-7 and TRBJ2-5; D gene ambiguous. The better agreement between TRBJ2-7 and the DNA end casts doubt on the J call. CDR1 and CDR2 from the germline V gene are SSHAT and FNYEAQ (reference sequence). The CDR3 runs 12 residues.

V usage is TRBV7-9 and J usage is TRBJ1-3; TRBD1 matches 7 bases. With 3 bases clipped from V and 2 bases from J, the junction kept 4 bases outside the gene matches. Germline V gene data show CDR1 as SEHNR and CDR2 as FQNEAQ (reference sequence). This CDR3 region has 15 residues. CDR3 in DNA: TGTGCCAGCAGCTTCATCACAGGGGCTGGAAACACCATATATTTT. Translating gives CASSFITGAGNTIYF.

The chain carries TRBV5-1 and TRBJ2-3; 8 bases align to TRBD1. The CDR3 runs to 14 residues. The V segment lost 4 bases and the J segment 4 bases; nucleotides outside the gene matches: 5. CDR1 is SGHRS and CDR2 is YFSETQ in the germline V gene. The CDR3 reads CASSKDREADTQYF. DNA for the CDR3: TGCGCCAGCAGCAAGGACAGGGAGGCAGATACGCAGTATTTT.